One sample yielded the 10 T cell receptor beta chains listed below, sequenced in a study of cytomegalovirus exposure and HLA in healthy donors. PCR used 60 Vbeta primers and 13 Jbeta primers. Method: immunoSEQ multiplex PCR; TCRdb's copy keeps in-frame clones and lacks some. This sample has approximately 110,000 clones, with around four fifths found just once. What was sequenced was PBMCs. These receptors were taken from a young man in good health and CMV-seronegative.

This chain joins TRBV5-1 and TRBJ2-7; D possibly corresponds to TRBD1 (5 bases). Germline V CDR1 and CDR2: SGHRS, YFSETQ. Trimming shortened V by 4 bases and J by 0 bases, and 11 bases separated the two germline ends. The CDR3 sequence is 14 residues long. In DNA form, the CDR3 reads TGCGCCAGCAGCCCCCGACAGACCTCCTACGAGCAGTACTTC. Translated, it gives CASSPRQTSYEQYF. Combining the CDR3 with reference TRBV5-1 and TRBJ2-7 gives the whole variable domain KAGVTQTPRYLIKTRGQQVTLSCSPISGHRSVSWYQQTPGQGLQFLFEYFSETQRNKGNFPGRFSGRQFSNSRSEMNVSTLELGDSALYLCASSPRQTSYEQYFGPGTRLTVT.

This chain links TRBV29-1 with TRBJ2-1; D ambiguous. Germline V gives CDR1 SQVTM, CDR2 ANQGSEA. Between the trimmed V and J ends, which lost 5 bases and 5 bases, there was a span of 10 bases. The CDR3 spans 12 residues. The CDR3 DNA sequence: TGCAGCGTTCTGATTTCGGACAATGAGCAGTTCTTC. Translated, it gives CSVLISDNEQFF.

V gene TRBV7-9 combines with J gene TRBJ2-2; 9 nucleotides align to TRBD2. V lost 4 bases and J lost 4; bases outside the gene matches: 7. Germline V gives CDR1 SEHNR, CDR2 FQNEAQ (reference sequence). The CDR3 loop spans 16 amino acids. The DNA of the CDR3 is TGTGCCAGCAGCTCGGATCTAGCGGGGATCACCGGGGAGCTGTTTTTT. This gives the protein CASSSDLAGITGELFF.

This clone has a handful of counts. V usage is TRBV27 and J usage is TRBJ2-1, with 9 bases matching TRBD2. V lost 2 bases to trimming and J lost 3 bases; unmatched junction nucleotides: 2. The CDR3 runs to 15 residues. The germline CDR1 and CDR2 sequences are MNHEY and SMNVEV (reference sequence). CDR3 amino acids: CASSLAAGGYNEQFF. In DNA form, the CDR3 reads TGTGCCAGCAGTTTAGCAGCGGGAGGCTACAATGAGCAGTTCTTC.

This clone was recorded once. The chain links TRBV4-3 to TRBJ2-7, with a weak D call TRBD1 (6 bases). CDR3 length: 15 amino acids. V was cut by 1 base and J by 1 base, with 11 bases left in between. In germline, CDR1 is LGHNA, CDR2 YSLEER. The CDR3 region has the DNA TGCGCCAGCAGCCAAGGATACAGGGAGTCCTACGAGCAGTACTTC. It is translated as CASSQGYRESYEQYF.

V is TRBV5-4 and J is TRBJ1-5, with 8 positions matching TRBD1. Unmatched junction bases numbered 7, after V lost 4 bases and J lost 4 bases. The CDR3 sequence is 15 residues long. Looked up from germline, CDR1 is SGHNT and CDR2 is YYREEE (reference sequence). The CDR3 coding sequence is TGTGCCAGCAGCGTTCAGGGGGCTGGGAATCAGCCCCAGCATTTT. Its translation is CASSVQGAGNQPQHF.

The rearrangement links TRBV6-5 to TRBJ2-3, with D hard to call. This CDR3 is 15 amino acids long. The germline V gene has CDR1 MNHEY and CDR2 SVGAGI. V dropped 7 bases and J dropped 4 bases, with 18 bases sitting between them. CDR3 DNA sequence: TGTGCCAGCAAAATGACGGGTTTCGGAGCAGATACGCAGTATTTT. Translating gives CASKMTGFGADTQYF.

This clone showed up just once. This CDR3 reads CASSLGPSGSFEQYF. In nucleotides, the CDR3 is TGTGCCAGCAGCTTGGGCCCTAGCGGGAGTTTCGAGCAGTACTTC. This chain uses TRBV5-4 with TRBJ2-7; 10 bases agree with TRBD2. This CDR3 comprises 15 residues. CDR1 and CDR2 from the germline V gene are SGHNT and YYREEE (reference sequence). Losses at the gene ends were 0 bases for V and 6 bases for J; bases not matched to a gene: 6.

This sequence joins TRBV28 and TRBJ2-7, with 9 nucleotides matching TRBD2. Germline trimming cut 6 bases from V and 4 bases from J; bases unmatched to any gene: 7. Germline V gives CDR1 MDHEN, CDR2 SYDVKM. This CDR3 has 14 residues. The CDR3 is CASSLTSGTYEQYF. CDR3 DNA sequence: TGTGCCAGCAGCTTGACTAGCGGAACTTACGAGCAGTACTTC.

V usage is TRBV5-1 and J usage is TRBJ1-1, with D perhaps matching TRBD1 (6 bases). The germline CDR1 and CDR2 sequences are SGHRS and YFSETQ. V was clipped by 0 bases and J by 5 bases, with 11 bases between them. The CDR3 spans 14 residues. CDR3 sequence (DNA): TGCGCCAGCAGCTTGGGGCAGGGGTCGACTGAAGCTTTCTTT. This sequence encodes CASSLGQGSTEAFF.